This entry lists 4 T cell receptor beta chains sequenced from one sample in a study of blood T cell repertoires in COVID-19. The protocol was immunoSEQ multiplex PCR, while the TCRdb copy is restricted to in-frame clones and leaves out a portion. The sample holds around 150,000 clones; 70% to 90% are singletons and the top ten take less than 1%. Sequencing used peripheral blood. These receptor sequences come from a man between 18 and 35 years old with acute or convalescent COVID-19.

This clone is a singleton in its sample. The chain couples TRBV6-5 to TRBJ2-1; D gene uncertain. Trimming took 0 bases from V and 4 from J, leaving 10 bases between them. The CDR3 runs to 15 residues. Germline V lookup: CDR1 MNHEY, CDR2 SVGAGI. The CDR3 reads CASSYSNYGYNEQFF. The CDR3 DNA reads TGTGCCAGCAGTTACTCTAATTACGGTTACAATGAGCAGTTCTTC.

This chain uses TRBV24-1 with TRBJ2-5, with D perhaps TRBD2 (6 bases). Deletions cut 4 bases from V and 5 bases from J, with 16 bases between. The CDR3 is 15 residues long. Germline V gene sequence: CDR1 KGHDR, CDR2 SFDVKD. The chain's CDR3 is CATSDSGDIAETQYF. The CDR3 nucleotides are TGTGCCACCAGTGACTCGGGAGACATAGCGGAGACCCAGTACTTC.

J is TRBJ1-5 and V is TRBV15, with D hard to call. Germline CDR1 LNHNV, CDR2 YYDKDF (reference sequence). The CDR3 sequence is 15 residues long. The germline V and J ends were trimmed by 0 bases and 4 bases, with 10 bases remaining between them. The CDR3 loop reads CATSRDRGINQPQHF. The CDR3 DNA reads TGTGCCACCAGCAGAGATCGAGGGATAAATCAGCCCCAGCATTTT.

This clone appeared many times. V gene TRBV5-5 combines with J gene TRBJ2-7; 7 bases are a match to TRBD1. J gave up 0 bases and V 1 base, and 13 bases lay outside the gene matches. This CDR3 is 18 amino acids long. CDR1 is SGHKS, CDR2 YYEKEE, per germline (reference sequence). The DNA for the CDR3 is TGTGCCAGCAGCTTGTTTGACAGGGACCTATCAGGCTCCTACGAGCAGTACGTC. The encoded protein is CASSLFDRDLSGSYEQYV.